This TCR beta chain was observed in a study of cytomegalovirus exposure and HLA in healthy donors. Whole-study findings and limits: For most subjects, TCR beta sequences were reported to predict HLA-A and HLA-B alleles with accuracy. Solely CMV serostatus was available to characterize immune exposure. Reported results showed that the classifier diagnosed cytomegalovirus status with high specificity and sensitivity. Later on, an analysis found that several of the most significant clusters appeared to be linked to common viral pathogens, which included parvovirus B19.

PCR involved 60 Vbeta and 13 Jbeta primers. Method: immunoSEQ multiplex PCR; TCRdb's copy keeps in-frame clones and lacks some. The data show 100,000 to 150,000 clones, with roughly 82% seen just once and around 13% held by the top ten. The CDR3 length is 15 residues. In germline, CDR1 is MNHNS, CDR2 SASEGT. V was pared by 5 bases and J by 5 bases, with 7 bases of the junction left unmatched. Note on this clone: Its antigen is not identified.

This chain joins TRBV6-1 and TRBJ2-2, with 8 bases aligning to TRBD1. Material for sequencing was PBMCs. This receptor was obtained from a woman aged 40-49 years in good health and CMV-seropositive. CDR3 amino acids: CASSSIQGGTGELFF. The CDR3 bases are TGTGCCAGCAGTTCCATACAGGGGGGAACCGGGGAGCTGTTTTTT.